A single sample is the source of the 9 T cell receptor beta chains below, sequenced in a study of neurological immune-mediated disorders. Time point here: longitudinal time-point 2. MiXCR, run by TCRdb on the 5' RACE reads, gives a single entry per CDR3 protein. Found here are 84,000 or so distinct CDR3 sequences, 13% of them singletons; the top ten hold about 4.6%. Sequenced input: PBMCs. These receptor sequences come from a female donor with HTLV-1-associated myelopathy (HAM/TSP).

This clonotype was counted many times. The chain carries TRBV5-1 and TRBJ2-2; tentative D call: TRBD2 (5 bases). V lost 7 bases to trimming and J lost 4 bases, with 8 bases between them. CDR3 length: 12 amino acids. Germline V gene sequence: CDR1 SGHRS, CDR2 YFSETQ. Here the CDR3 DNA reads TGCGCCAGCGGGAGAACCACCGGGGAGCTGTTTTTT. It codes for CASGRTTGELFF.

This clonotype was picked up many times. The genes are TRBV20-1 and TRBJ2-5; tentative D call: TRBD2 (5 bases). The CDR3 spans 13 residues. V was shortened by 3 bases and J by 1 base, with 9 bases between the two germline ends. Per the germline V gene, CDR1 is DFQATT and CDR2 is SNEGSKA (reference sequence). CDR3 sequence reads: CSASFRGQETQYF. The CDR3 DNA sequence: TGCAGTGCTAGCTTCCGGGGCCAAGAGACCCAGTACTTC.

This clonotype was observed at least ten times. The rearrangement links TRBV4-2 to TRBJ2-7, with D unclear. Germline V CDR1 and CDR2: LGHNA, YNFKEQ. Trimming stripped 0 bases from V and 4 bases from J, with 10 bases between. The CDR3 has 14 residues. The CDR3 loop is CASSQDEKGYEQYF. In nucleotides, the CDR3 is TGTGCCAGCAGCCAAGATGAGAAGGGTTACGAGCAGTACTTC.

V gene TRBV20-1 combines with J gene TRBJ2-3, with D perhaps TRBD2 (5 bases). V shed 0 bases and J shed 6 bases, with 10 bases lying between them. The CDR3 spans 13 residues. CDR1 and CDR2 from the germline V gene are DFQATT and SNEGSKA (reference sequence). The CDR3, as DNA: TGCAGTGCTAGAGATCCGGGGAAGGATACGCAGTATTTT. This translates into CSARDPGKDTQYF.

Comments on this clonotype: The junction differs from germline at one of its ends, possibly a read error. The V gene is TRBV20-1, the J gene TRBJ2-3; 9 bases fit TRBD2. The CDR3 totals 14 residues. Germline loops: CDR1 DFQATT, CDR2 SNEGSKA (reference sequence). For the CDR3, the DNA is TGCAGTGCTAGTTGCGGGGGGGCCGTAGATACACAGTATTTT. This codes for CSASCGGAVDTQYF.

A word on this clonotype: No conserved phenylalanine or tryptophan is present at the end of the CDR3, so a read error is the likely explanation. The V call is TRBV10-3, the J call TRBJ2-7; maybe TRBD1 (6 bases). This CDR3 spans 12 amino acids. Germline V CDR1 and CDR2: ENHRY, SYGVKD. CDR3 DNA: TGTACCATCAGTGATAACAGGGCCGAGCAGTACTCC. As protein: CTISDNRAEQYS.

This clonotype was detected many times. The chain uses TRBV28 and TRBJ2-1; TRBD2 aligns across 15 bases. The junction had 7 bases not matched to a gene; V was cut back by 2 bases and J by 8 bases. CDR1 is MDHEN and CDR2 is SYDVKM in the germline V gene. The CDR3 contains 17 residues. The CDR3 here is CASSLGYWTSGRDEQFF. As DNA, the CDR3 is TGTGCCAGCAGTTTAGGTTACTGGACTAGCGGGAGGGATGAGCAGTTCTTC.

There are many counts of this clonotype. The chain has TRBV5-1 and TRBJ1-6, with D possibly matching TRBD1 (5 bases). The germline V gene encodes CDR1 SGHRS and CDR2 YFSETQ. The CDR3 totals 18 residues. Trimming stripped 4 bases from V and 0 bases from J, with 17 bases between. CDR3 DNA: TGCGCCAGCAGCCCCGGGGGGTCCGGGAGCTCCTATAATTCACCCCTCCACTTT. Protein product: CASSPGGSGSSYNSPLHF. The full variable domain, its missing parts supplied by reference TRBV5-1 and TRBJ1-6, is KAGVTQTPRYLIKTRGQQVTLSCSPISGHRSVSWYQQTPGQGLQFLFEYFSETQRNKGNFPGRFSGRQFSNSRSEMNVSTLELGDSALYLCASSPGGSGSSYNSPLHFGNGTRLTVT.

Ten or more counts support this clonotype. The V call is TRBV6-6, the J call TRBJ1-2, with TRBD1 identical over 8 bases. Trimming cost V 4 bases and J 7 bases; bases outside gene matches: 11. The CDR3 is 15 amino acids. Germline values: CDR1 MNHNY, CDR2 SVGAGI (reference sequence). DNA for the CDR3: TGTGCCAGCAGTTCCTCTATGGACAGGGAGGTTGGCTACACCTTC. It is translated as CASSSSMDREVGYTF.